This T cell receptor beta chain was captured by sequencing in a study of post-analysis software for immune sequencing data. To note about this clonotype: Its cognate antigen is unknown.

Unique molecular identifiers were present in the TCR beta cDNA libraries. Between roughly 1 and 10 million T cells gave rise to roughly 0.5 million cDNA molecules. One entry per CDR3 protein results from TCRdb running MiXCR on the PCR reads. Among more than 500,000 distinct CDR3 sequences, 34% were seen once, and the ten largest hold approximately 6%. CDR3 length: 14 amino acids. Looked up from germline, CDR1 is SEHNR and CDR2 is FQNEAQ (reference sequence). The V gene lost 1 base and the J gene lost 4 bases, with 10 bases spanning the gap. Overall study results and limits: TRBV segments more frequent in patients than in controls numbered about 5 and included TRBV5-6, TRBV5-1 and TRBV20-1.

This receptor was obtained from a girl younger than 18 with multiple sclerosis. The sequencing sample was made of blood. The rearrangement uses TRBV7-9 and TRBJ1-2; D remains ambiguous. This CDR3 reads CASSLVGRIYGYTF. The CDR3 nucleotides read TGTGCCAGCAGCTTAGTAGGCAGGATCTATGGCTACACCTTC.